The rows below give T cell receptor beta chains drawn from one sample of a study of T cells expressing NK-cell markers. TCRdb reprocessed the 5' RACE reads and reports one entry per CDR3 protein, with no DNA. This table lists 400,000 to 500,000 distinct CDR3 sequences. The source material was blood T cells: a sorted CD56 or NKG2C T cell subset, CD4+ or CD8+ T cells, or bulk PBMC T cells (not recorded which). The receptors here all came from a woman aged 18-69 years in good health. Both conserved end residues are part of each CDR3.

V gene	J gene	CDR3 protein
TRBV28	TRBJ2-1	CASTQGGTGGYEQFF
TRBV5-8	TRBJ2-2	CASSLHSGTGGTGELFF
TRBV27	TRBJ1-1	CASRGQGMSTEAFF
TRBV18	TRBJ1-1	CASSPTDQGTEAFF
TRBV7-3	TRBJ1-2	CASSSSDRDGYTF
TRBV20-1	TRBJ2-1	CSAPSGNEQFF
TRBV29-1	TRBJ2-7	CSVEYYGTGITYEQYF
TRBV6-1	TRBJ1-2	CASSMQGAQGYTF
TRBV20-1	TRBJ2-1	CSARSQGNEQFF
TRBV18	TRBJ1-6	CASSPYSSYNSPLHF
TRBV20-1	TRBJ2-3	CSAVKQGAGDTQYF
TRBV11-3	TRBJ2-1	CASSLKSGDEQFF
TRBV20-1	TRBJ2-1	CSARYHRDRGYNEQFF
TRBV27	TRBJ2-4	CASTGSSSKNIQYF
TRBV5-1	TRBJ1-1	CASSPDSYTEAFF
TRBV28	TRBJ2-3	CASSLLTGTSGGTSTDTQYF
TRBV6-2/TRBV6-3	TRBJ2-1	CASRGGTGYNEQFF
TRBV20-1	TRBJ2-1	CSALPERDEQFF
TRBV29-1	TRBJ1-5	CSVGENQNQPQHF
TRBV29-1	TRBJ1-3	CSVVTPGNTIYF
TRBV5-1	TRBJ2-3	CASSLAGGDTQYF
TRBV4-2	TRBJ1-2	CASSQAGTGDGYTF
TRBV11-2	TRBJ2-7	CASRVGLVYEQYF
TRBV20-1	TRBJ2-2	CSARAGRFTGELFF
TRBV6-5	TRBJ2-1	CASSYRDGEQFF
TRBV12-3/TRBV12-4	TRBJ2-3	CASSPAGAPSTDTQYF
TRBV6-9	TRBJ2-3	CAKGLLGDTQYF
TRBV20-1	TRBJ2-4	CSARDHGGLDIQYF
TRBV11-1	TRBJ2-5	CASRSGVGIEETQYF
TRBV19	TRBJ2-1	CASSMPPRYEQFF
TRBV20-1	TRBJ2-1	CSARDGFSNEQFF
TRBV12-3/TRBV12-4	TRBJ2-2	CASRGQAGLANTGELFF
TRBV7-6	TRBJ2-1	CASSPTRTLSNEQFF
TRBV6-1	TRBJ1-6	CASSRDGSLYNSPLHF
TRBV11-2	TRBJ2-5	CASSPWGGEETQYF
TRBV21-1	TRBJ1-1	CASTQTGGDNTEAFF
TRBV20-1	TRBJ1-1	CSARSGGATTEAFF
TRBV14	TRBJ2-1	CASSQVGIKNEQFF
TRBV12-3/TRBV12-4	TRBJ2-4	CASSFSRLAKNIQYF
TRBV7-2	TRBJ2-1	CASSKPPSGSSYNEQFF
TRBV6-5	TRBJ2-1	CASSYLSSYNEQFF
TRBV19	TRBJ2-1	CASSRGLRVGEQFF
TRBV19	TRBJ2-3	CASRGSGADTQYF
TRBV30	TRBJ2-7	CAWSGYYEQYF
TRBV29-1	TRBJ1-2	CSVEDGLQGYGYTF